The sample holds a few counts of the clone carrying this TCR beta chain. This record comes from a study of blood T cell repertoires in COVID-19. CDR1 is LGHDT and CDR2 is YNNKEL in the germline V gene (reference sequence). This CDR3 spans 14 amino acids. V was clipped by 6 bases and J by 2 bases, with 13 bases between them. This table comes from immunoSEQ multiplex PCR, and its TCRdb copy is limited to in-frame clones, with some not included. The sample shows more than 250,000 clones, 70% to 90% of them seen only once. The sample taken for sequencing was PBMCs or T cells enriched from blood (not recorded which). This clonotype was sampled from a woman in her thirties who had recovered from COVID-19. This sequence joins TRBV3-1 (or the pseudogene TRBV3-2) and TRBJ1-2; no reliable D call. CDR3 in DNA: TGTGCCAGCAGAATGGAGGGTCTCAACTATGGCTACACCTTC. This encodes CASRMEGLNYGYTF.